Below, 27 T cell receptor beta chains from the same sample are listed, as sequenced in a study of tumor-infiltrating lymphocytes in primary liver carcinoma. Without any cell sorting, about 18-30 mg of bulk tissue yielded co-extracted RNA and DNA. With around 500 ng total RNA as template and a constant-region primer, TCR beta cDNA was made. Libraries of TCR beta came from three nested multiplex PCR rounds with slightly modified ARM-PCR. TRBV1-TRBV30 forward and Cbeta reverse primers drove the first two approximately 10-cycle rounds. From the multiplex PCR reads, TCRdb called clonotypes with MiXCR, one entry per CDR3 protein. Of 40,000 to 60,000 distinct CDR3 sequences in the sample, 65% to 80% were seen once. The sample comprised liver tumor tissue from sampling region 5. Sample subset: tumor region T5, tumor centre. These TCRs come from a man in his forties with primary liver carcinoma and hepatitis B virus infection.

A note on this clonotype: The junction does not match germline at one end; this may be a read error. CDR3 sequence reads: CASSLTGSAYEQCF. DNA for the CDR3: TGTGCCAGCAGCTTAACTGGCAGTGCCTACGAGCAGTGCTTC. The chain combines TRBV11-2 with TRBJ2-7, with D uncertain. CDR1 is SGHAT, CDR2 FQNNGV, per germline. The CDR3 totals 14 residues.

This clonotype has ten or more counts. The rearrangement links TRBV30 to TRBJ1-6; 8 bases align to TRBD1. The germline gives CDR1 GTSNPN, CDR2 SVGIG (reference sequence). The CDR3 totals 14 residues. After removal of 1 base from V and 5 bases from J, the junction contained 1 base not matched to a gene. Here the CDR3 DNA reads TGTGCCTGGAGTGACAGGGGGAATAATTCACCCCTCCACTTT. This sequence encodes CAWSDRGNNSPLHF.

This clonotype showed up just a few times. A much larger clone differs from this one at a single base, so this may be a read error. This sequence joins TRBV10-2 and TRBJ2-7, with a weak D call TRBD2 (5 bases). Trimming left V 6 bases short and J 5 bases short, with 17 bases between. Germline CDR1 is WSHSY and CDR2 is SAAADI. This CDR3 is 14 amino acids long. In nucleotides, the CDR3 is TGCGCCAGCAGCACCGCCACCCTTAGCGACGAGCAGTACTTC. This sequence encodes CASSTATLSDEQYF.

The chain combines TRBV6-5 with TRBJ2-2; D unresolved. This CDR3 contains 14 residues. V lost 6 bases and J 10 bases, leaving 18 bases between the germline ends. CDR1 and CDR2 from the germline V gene are MNHEY and SVGAGI. The CDR3 sequence is CASRVNEGRAELFF. In nucleotides, the CDR3 is TGTGCCAGCAGAGTCAATGAAGGTCGGGCGGAGCTGTTTTTT.

This clonotype appeared many times. The chain links TRBV10-3 to TRBJ2-7, with TRBD2 matching 11 bases. The CDR3 runs to 15 residues. Germline V gene sequence: CDR1 ENHRY, CDR2 SYGVKD. Unmatched junction bases numbered 6, after V lost 6 bases and J lost 2 bases. The CDR3, as DNA: TGTGCCATCAGGGAAGGGACTAGCGGAACCTACGAGCAGTACTTC. It specifies CAIREGTSGTYEQYF.

The count of this clonotype is one. The chain combines TRBV12-3 or TRBV12-4 with TRBJ1-1; no firm D call. CDR3 length: 13 amino acids. Trimming took 2 bases from V and 4 from J, leaving 8 bases between them. CDR3 residues: CASSLSSLTEAFF. DNA of the CDR3: TGTGCCAGCAGTTTATCGAGTCTCACTGAAGCTTTCTTT.

As for this clonotype: The junction departs from germline at one end; a sequencing error may be responsible. The chain joins TRBV29-1 to TRBJ2-2, with a tentative D call TRBD2 (5 bases). The CDR3 contains 12 residues. Germline-derived CDR1 and CDR2 are SQVTM and ANQGSEA. The CDR3 region is CSFGRHTGELLF. The CDR3 nucleotides are TGCAGCTTCGGAAGACACACTGGGGAGCTGTTATTT.

The CDR3 sequence: CVRCLGLAGEVDNEQFF. The CDR3 coding sequence is TGTGTCAGATGCCTGGGACTAGCGGGAGAAGTCGACAATGAGCAGTTCTTC. The V gene is TRBV11-1, the J gene TRBJ2-1, with 14 positions matching TRBD2. CDR1 SGHAT and CDR2 FQDESV come from the germline V gene (reference sequence). The CDR3 extends over 17 amino acids.

On this clonotype itself: The junction shows a germline mismatch at one end, possibly a read error. The chain links TRBV7-9 to TRBJ2-3; D possibly corresponds to TRBD2 (6 bases). CDR1 is SEHNR, CDR2 FQNEAQ, per germline (reference sequence). This CDR3 has 15 residues. In DNA form, the CDR3 reads TGTGCCTGCAGCCAACTAGGGACTAGCACAGATACGCAGTATTTT. This gives the protein CACSQLGTSTDTQYF.

Comment on this clonotype: This may be a read error, as it is one base from a much larger clone. This sequence joins TRBV30 and TRBJ1-1; D unresolved. Germline values: CDR1 GTSNPN, CDR2 SVGIG (reference sequence). There are 13 residues in the CDR3. Trimming stripped 1 base from V and 7 bases from J, with 13 bases between. The DNA of the CDR3 is TGTGCCTGGAGTGGTCAGGAGTGGGTTGAAGCTTTCTTT. The encoded protein is CAWSGQEWVEAFF.

This sequence joins TRBV28 and TRBJ2-3; 8 nucleotides line up with TRBD2. The CDR3 totals 15 residues. J lost 3 bases, V lost 0 bases, and 2 bases had no gene match. Germline values: CDR1 MDHEN, CDR2 SYDVKM. CDR3 sequence: CASSLWVAGTDTQYF. CDR3 in DNA: TGTGCCAGCAGTTTATGGGTAGCGGGGACAGATACGCAGTATTTT.

The genes are TRBV29-1 and TRBJ2-1; weak D call: TRBD1 (6 bases). V was clipped by 7 bases and J by 4 bases, with 14 bases between them. CDR3 length: 13 amino acids. Germline loops: CDR1 SQVTM, CDR2 ANQGSEA. The CDR3 region has the DNA TGCAGCGGAGGACAGACCACATACAATGAGCAGTTCTTC. It specifies CSGGQTTYNEQFF.

The chain recombines TRBV29-1 with TRBJ1-2; D uncertain. Germline V lookup: CDR1 SQVTM, CDR2 ANQGSEA. The V end lost 4 bases, the J end lost 2 bases, and 14 bases lay between the germline ends. There are 14 residues in the CDR3. CDR3 protein: CSVVLSTANYGYTF. Written as DNA, the CDR3 is TGCAGCGTTGTTTTGTCAACAGCCAACTATGGCTACACCTTC.

As to this clonotype: One junction end does not reproduce the germline sequence, and a read error may be involved. The rearrangement joins TRBV4-1 to TRBJ2-1; tentative D call: TRBD2 (5 bases). Germline V gene data show CDR1 as MGHRA and CDR2 as YSYEKL. The CDR3 loop spans 13 amino acids. The CDR3 sequence: CASSQVGGGEQSF. CDR3 DNA sequence: TGCGCCAGCAGCCAAGTGGGCGGTGGGGAGCAGTCCTTC.

Notes on this clonotype: This may arise from a read error, as a much more abundant clone is one base away. The V gene is TRBV6-1, the J gene TRBJ2-6; D uncertain. Looked up from germline, CDR1 is MNHNS and CDR2 is SASEGT. V was clipped by 5 bases and J by 0 bases, with 8 bases between them. This CDR3 contains 15 residues. The CDR3 DNA reads as TGTGCCAGCAGTAGAGTCGGCTCTGGGGCCAACGTCCTGACTTTC. Amino acids: CASSRVGSGANVLTF.

As concerns this clonotype: The CDR3 does not end in the conserved phenylalanine or tryptophan, so this is likely a read error. The V call is TRBV4-1, the J call TRBJ2-7, with a weak D call TRBD1 (6 bases). CDR3 length equals 13 residues. Germline assignment: CDR1 MGHRA and CDR2 YSYEKL. The DNA of the CDR3 is TGCGCCAGTAGCCAAGAGGGACACTACGAGCAGTACTCC. This translates into CASSQEGHYEQYS.

For this clonotype: The germline gene is not matched at one end of the junction; a read error may be the cause. The rearrangement joins TRBV4-1 to TRBJ2-1; weak D call: TRBD2 (5 bases). Germline CDR1 MGHRA, CDR2 YSYEKL. The CDR3 sequence is 15 residues long. The CDR3 coding sequence is TGCGCCAGCAACCAAATCGGAGGCCCATGGGATGAGCAGTTCTTC. Translated: CASNQIGGPWDEQFF.

Comments on this clonotype: With a much larger clone just one base away, this may be a read error. The rearrangement joins TRBV28 to TRBJ2-5, with 7 bases lining up with TRBD2. CDR1 and CDR2 (germline): MDHEN, SYDVKM. This CDR3 spans 16 amino acids. J was trimmed by 2 bases and V by 5 bases; bases with no gene match: 11. CDR3 sequence reads: CASSIQQAGVQETQYF. In DNA form, the CDR3 reads TGTGCCAGCAGTATTCAACAGGCGGGGGTTCAAGAGACCCAGTACTTC.

About this clonotype itself: A read error may be the cause here, since a much bigger clone is one base away. V and J are TRBV28 and TRBJ2-1, with 8 bases lining up with TRBD1. The CDR3 sequence is 15 residues long. V lost 8 bases, J lost 4 bases, and 10 bases stayed unmatched. CDR1 and CDR2 from the germline V gene are MDHEN and SYDVKM. CDR3 nucleotides: TGTGCCAGCCTTAATGGGGACAGGCTGTACAATGAGCAGTTCTTC. It yields the protein CASLNGDRLYNEQFF.

Details on this clonotype: Since the CDR3 does not end with the conserved phenylalanine or tryptophan, this likely comes from a read error. The chain is built from TRBV29-1 and TRBJ2-7; maybe TRBD1 (6 bases). This CDR3 is 10 amino acids long. The germline CDR1 and CDR2 sequences are SQVTM and ANQGSEA. V was shortened by 5 bases and J by 10 bases, with 12 bases between the two germline ends. The CDR3 coding sequence is TGCAGCGTTTCCGTGGGGGCCCAGTACCTC. It codes for CSVSVGAQYL.

V is TRBV12-3 or TRBV12-4 and J is TRBJ2-3, with unresolved D. The better agreement between TRBJ1-5 and the DNA end casts doubt on the J call. The CDR3 contains 16 residues. CDR3 nucleotide sequence: TGTGCCAGCAGTTCCGGGCTAAAGGGTGGTACAGATACGCAGCATTTT. Translating gives CASSSGLKGGTDTQHF.

This chain uses TRBV6-5 with TRBJ2-1; D is undetermined. Germline V gene sequence: CDR1 MNHEY, CDR2 SVGAGI. V was shortened by 4 bases and J by 0 bases, with 16 bases between the two germline ends. There are 17 residues in the CDR3. In nucleotides, the CDR3 is TGTGCCAGCAGTTGCTTGCGCGAAGGTGACTCCTACAATGAGCAGTTCTTC. Translation: CASSCLREGDSYNEQFF.

This sequence joins TRBV29-1 and TRBJ1-2; a possible D gene is TRBD1 (5 bases). Trimming cost V 4 bases and J 7 bases, with 13 bases left between them. The germline gives CDR1 SQVTM, CDR2 ANQGSEA. This CDR3 spans 12 amino acids. CDR3 sequence: CSVAETVGGYTF. As DNA, the CDR3 is TGCAGCGTTGCCGAGACAGTAGGTGGCTACACCTTC.

In regard to this clonotype: Since no conserved phenylalanine or tryptophan closes the CDR3, a read error is the likely cause. The chain is built from TRBV30 and TRBJ2-1; 10 bases are shared with TRBD2. CDR1 is GTSNPN and CDR2 is SVGIG in the germline V gene (reference sequence). The length of the CDR3 is 14 residues. V lost 2 bases to trimming and J lost 8 bases; unmatched junction nucleotides: 6. CDR3 in amino acids: CAWSLAGVGYEQFP. As DNA, the CDR3 is TGTGCCTGGAGTCTAGCGGGAGTCGGGTATGAGCAGTTCCCC.

The chain joins TRBV7-9 to TRBJ2-5, with 10 positions matching TRBD1. The CDR3 loop spans 16 amino acids. CDR1 SEHNR and CDR2 FQNEAQ come from the germline V gene (reference sequence). CDR3 residues: CGNSSRDRGTQETQYF. The CDR3 region has the DNA TGTGGCAACAGCTCACGGGACAGGGGAACGCAAGAGACCCAGTACTTC. The entire variable domain, with the rest obtained from reference TRBV7-9 and TRBJ2-5, is as follows: DTGVSQNPRHKITKRGQNVTFRCDPISEHNRLYWYRQTLGQGPEFLTYFQNEAQLEKSRLLSDRFSAERPKGSFSTLEIQRTEQGDSAMYLCGNSSRDRGTQETQYFGPGTRLLVL.

Concerning this clonotype: Mismatch with germline at one junction end may stem from a read error. The rearrangement links TRBV29-1 to TRBJ1-4; no clear D gene. In germline, CDR1 is SQVTM, CDR2 ANQGSEA. The CDR3 length is 13 residues. CDR3: CSVEGSSNERLFF. CDR3 bases: TGCAGCGTTGAAGGGTCATCTAATGAAAGACTGTTTTTT.

About this clonotype itself: Just one base apart from a much larger clone, this may be a read error. This is likely a read error, given that the CDR3 carries no conserved phenylalanine or tryptophan at its end. V is TRBV28 and J is TRBJ2-7; TRBD2 is a possible D gene (5 bases). V shed 5 bases and J shed 3 bases, with 11 bases lying between them. The CDR3 length is 13 residues. The germline V gene encodes CDR1 MDHEN and CDR2 SYDVKM. The CDR3: CASSPRAFYEQYI. CDR3 coding DNA: TGTGCCAGCAGTCCGAGGGCCTTCTACGAGCAGTACATC.